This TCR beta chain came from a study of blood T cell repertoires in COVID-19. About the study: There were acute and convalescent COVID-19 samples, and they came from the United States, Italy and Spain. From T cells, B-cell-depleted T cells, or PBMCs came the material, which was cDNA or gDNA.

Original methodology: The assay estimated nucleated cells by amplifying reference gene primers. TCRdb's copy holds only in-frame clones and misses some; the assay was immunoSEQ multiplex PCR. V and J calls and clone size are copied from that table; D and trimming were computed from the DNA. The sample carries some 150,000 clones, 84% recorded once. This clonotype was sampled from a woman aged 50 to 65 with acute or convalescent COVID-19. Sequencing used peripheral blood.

This CDR3 reads CASSTDRVPVEEQYF. The CDR3 DNA reads as TGTGCCAGCAGTACGGACAGGGTTCCGGTTGAGGAGCAGTACTTC. The chain uses TRBV25-1 and TRBJ2-7, with 8 bases lining up with TRBD1. The CDR3 is 15 residues long. Germline V CDR1 and CDR2: MGHDK, SYGVNS. The J segment lost 7 bases and the V segment lost 5 bases, leaving 13 bases of the junction unmatched.